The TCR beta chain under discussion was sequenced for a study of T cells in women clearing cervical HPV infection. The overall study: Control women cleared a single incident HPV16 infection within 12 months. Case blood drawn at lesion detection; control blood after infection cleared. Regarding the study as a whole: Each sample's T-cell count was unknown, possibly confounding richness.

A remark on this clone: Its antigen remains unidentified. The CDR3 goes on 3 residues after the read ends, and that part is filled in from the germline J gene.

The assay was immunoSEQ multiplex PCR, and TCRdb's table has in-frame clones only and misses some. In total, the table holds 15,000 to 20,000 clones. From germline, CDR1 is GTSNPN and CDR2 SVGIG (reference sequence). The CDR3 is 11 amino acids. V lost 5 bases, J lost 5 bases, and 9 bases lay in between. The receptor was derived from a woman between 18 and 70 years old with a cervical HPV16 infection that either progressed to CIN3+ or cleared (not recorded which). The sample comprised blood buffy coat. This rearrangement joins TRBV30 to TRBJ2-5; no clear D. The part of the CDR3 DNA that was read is TGTGCCTGGGGAGTCGGGGAGACC. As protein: CAWGVGET. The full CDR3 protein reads CAWGVGETQYF.